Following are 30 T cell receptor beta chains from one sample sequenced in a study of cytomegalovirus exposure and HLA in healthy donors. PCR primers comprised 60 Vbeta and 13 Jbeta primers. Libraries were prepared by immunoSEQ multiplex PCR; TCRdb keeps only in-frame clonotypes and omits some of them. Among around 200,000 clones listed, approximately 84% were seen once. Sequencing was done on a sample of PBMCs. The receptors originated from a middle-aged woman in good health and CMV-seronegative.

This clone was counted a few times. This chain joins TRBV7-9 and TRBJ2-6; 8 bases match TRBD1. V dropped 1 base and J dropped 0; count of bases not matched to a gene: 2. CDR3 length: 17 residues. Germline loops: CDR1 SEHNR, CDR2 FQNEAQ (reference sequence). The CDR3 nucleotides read TGTGCCAGCAGCTTAGGGACAGGGTTCTCTGGGGCCAACGTCCTGACTTTC. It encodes CASSLGTGFSGANVLTF.

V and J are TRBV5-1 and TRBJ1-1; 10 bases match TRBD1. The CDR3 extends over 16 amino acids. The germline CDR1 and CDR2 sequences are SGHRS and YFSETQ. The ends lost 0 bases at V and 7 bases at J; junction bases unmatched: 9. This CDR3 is CASSLGQGAGSGEAFF. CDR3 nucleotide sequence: TGCGCCAGCAGCTTGGGACAGGGGGCCGGATCGGGTGAAGCTTTCTTT.

DNA of the CDR3: TGTGCCAGCAGCTTAGATCGGCCCGCTAGCGGGGGCTACGAGCAGTACTTC. This codes for CASSLDRPASGGYEQYF. The V and J genes are TRBV11-2 and TRBJ2-7; 10 bases align to TRBD2. Germline lookup yields CDR1 SGHAT and CDR2 FQNNGV. The CDR3 sequence is 17 residues long. After removal of 0 bases from V and 3 bases from J, the junction contained 8 bases not matched to a gene.

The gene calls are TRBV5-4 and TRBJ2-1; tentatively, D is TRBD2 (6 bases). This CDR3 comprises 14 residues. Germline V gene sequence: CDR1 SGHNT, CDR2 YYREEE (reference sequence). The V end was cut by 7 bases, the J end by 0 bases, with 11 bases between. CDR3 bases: TGTGCCAGCGGGCGGGGTTCCTCCTACAATGAGCAGTTCTTC. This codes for CASGRGSSYNEQFF.

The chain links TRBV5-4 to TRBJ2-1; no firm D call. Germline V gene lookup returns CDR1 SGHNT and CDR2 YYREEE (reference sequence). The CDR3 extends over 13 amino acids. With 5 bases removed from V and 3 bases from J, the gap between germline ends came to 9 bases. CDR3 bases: TGTGCCAGCAGGGTCGCCGGCTACAATGAGCAGTTCTTC. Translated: CASRVAGYNEQFF.

The CDR3 protein is CASGGGWVYGYTF. DNA of the CDR3: TGTGCCAGCGGGGGGGGGTGGGTCTATGGCTACACCTTC. This chain links TRBV28 with TRBJ1-2; weak D call: TRBD1 (5 bases). CDR3 length: 13 amino acids. Trimming cost V 8 bases and J 4 bases, with 14 bases left between them. Germline V gene data show CDR1 as MDHEN and CDR2 as SYDVKM.

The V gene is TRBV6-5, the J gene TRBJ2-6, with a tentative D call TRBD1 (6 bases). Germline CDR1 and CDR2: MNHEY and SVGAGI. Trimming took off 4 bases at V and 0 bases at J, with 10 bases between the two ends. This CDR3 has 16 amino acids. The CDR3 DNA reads TGTGCCAGCAGTTTTGGGACAAACTCTGGGGCCAACGTCCTGACTTTC. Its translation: CASSFGTNSGANVLTF.

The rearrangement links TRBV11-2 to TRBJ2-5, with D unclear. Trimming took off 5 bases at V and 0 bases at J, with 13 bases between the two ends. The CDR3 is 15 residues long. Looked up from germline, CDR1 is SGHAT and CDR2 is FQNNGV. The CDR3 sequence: CASSPSDWYQETQYF. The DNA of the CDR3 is TGTGCCAGCAGCCCCTCCGACTGGTACCAAGAGACCCAGTACTTC.

This CDR3 reads CASSDRRGGVNEQFF. In DNA form, the CDR3 reads TGTGCCAGCAGTGACCGGCGGGGGGGCGTCAATGAGCAGTTCTTC. The chain is built from TRBV2 and TRBJ2-1, with TRBD2 matching 9 bases. Germline CDR1 reads SNHLY; CDR2 reads FYNNEI. Losses at the gene ends were 3 bases for V and 6 bases for J; bases not matched to a gene: 6. This CDR3 is 15 amino acids long.

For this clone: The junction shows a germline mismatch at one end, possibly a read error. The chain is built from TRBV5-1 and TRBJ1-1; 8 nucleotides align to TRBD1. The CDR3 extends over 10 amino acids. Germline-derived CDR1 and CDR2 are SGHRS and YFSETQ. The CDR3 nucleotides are TGCGCCAGCAGCCTGGACAGGGTAATCTTT. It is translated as CASSLDRVIF. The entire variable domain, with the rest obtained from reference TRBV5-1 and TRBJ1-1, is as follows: KAGVTQTPRYLIKTRGQQVTLSCSPISGHRSVSWYQQTPGQGLQFLFEYFSETQRNKGNFPGRFSGRQFSNSRSEMNVSTLELGDSALYLCASSLDRVIFGQGTRLTVV.

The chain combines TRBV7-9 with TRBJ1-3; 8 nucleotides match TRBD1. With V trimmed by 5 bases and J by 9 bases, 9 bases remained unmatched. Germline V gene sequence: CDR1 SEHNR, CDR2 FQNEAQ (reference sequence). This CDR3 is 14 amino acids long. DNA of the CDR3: TGTGCCAGCAGCCCTGGACAGGGTTTTACCACCATATATTTT. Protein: CASSPGQGFTTIYF.

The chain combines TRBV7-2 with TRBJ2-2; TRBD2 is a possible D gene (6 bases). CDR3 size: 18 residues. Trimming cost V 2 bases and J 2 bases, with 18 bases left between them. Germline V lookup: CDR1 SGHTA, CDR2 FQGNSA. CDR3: CASSLRLPGLLNTGELFF. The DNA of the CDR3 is TGTGCCAGCAGCTTAAGGCTACCGGGACTCCTAAACACCGGGGAGCTGTTTTTT. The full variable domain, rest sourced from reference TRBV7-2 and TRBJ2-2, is GAGVSQSPSNKVTEKGKDVELRCDPISGHTALYWYRQSLGQGLEFLIYFQGNSAPDKSGLPSDRFSAERTGGSVSTLTIQRTQQEDSAVYLCASSLRLPGLLNTGELFFGEGSRLTVL.

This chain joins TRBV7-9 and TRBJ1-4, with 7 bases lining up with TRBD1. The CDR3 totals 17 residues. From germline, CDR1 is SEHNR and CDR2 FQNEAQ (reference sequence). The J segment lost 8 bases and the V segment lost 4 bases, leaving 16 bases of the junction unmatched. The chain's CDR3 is CASSSQPLDRVGEKLFF. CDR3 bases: TGTGCCAGCAGCTCTCAGCCGTTAGACAGGGTAGGGGAAAAACTGTTTTTT.

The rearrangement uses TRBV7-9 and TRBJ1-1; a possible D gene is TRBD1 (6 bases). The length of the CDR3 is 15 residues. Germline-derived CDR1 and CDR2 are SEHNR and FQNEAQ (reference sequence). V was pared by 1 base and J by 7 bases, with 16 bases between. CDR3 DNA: TGTGCCAGCAGCTTAGGCTCGGCTCCAGGGGATGAAGCTTTCTTT. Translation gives CASSLGSAPGDEAFF.

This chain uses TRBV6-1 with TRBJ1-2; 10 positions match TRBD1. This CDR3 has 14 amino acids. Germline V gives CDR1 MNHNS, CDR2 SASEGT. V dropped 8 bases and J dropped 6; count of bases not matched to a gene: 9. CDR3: CASLDRGGLDGYTF. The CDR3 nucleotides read TGTGCCAGCCTGGACAGGGGGGGATTGGATGGCTACACCTTC.

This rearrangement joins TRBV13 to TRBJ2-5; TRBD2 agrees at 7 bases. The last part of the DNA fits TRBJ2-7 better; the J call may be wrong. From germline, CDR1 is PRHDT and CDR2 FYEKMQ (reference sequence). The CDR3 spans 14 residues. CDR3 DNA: TGTGCCAGCAGCTTAGGGCGGGGAGGGTACGAGCAGTACTTC. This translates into CASSLGRGGYEQYF.

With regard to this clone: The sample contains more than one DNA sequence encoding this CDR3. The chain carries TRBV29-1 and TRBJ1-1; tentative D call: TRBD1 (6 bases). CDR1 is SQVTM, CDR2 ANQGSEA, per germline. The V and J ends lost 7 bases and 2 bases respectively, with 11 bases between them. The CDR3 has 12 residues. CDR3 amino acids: CSAGQRNTEAFF. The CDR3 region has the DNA TGCAGCGCCGGACAGAGAAACACTGAAGCTTTCTTT.

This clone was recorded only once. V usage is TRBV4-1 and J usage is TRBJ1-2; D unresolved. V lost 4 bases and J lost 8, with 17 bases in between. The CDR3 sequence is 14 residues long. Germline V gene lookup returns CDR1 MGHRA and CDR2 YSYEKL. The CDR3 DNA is TGCGCCAGCAGCCCCCTAGAAGAGGGCCGGGGCTACACCTTC. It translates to CASSPLEEGRGYTF.

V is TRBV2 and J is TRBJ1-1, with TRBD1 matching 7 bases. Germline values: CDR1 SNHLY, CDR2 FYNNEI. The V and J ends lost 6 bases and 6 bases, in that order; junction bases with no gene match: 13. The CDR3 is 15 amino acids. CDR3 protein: CASRNPGRGFPEAFF. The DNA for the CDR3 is TGTGCCAGCAGAAACCCGGGCAGGGGGTTCCCTGAAGCTTTCTTT.

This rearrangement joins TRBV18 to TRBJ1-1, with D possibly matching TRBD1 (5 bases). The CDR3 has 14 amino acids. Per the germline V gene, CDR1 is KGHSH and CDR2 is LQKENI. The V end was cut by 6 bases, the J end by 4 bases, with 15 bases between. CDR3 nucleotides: TGTGCCAGCTCCCTTCAGGGTACTGGCACTGAAGCTTTCTTT. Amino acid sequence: CASSLQGTGTEAFF. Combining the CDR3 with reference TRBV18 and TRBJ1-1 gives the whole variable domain NAGVMQNPRHLVRRRGQEARLRCSPMKGHSHVYWYRQLPEEGLKFMVYLQKENIIDESGMPKERFSAEFPKEGPSILRIQQVVRGDSAAYFCASSLQGTGTEAFFGQGTRLTVV.

The CDR3, as DNA: TGTGCCGCAGGGACAGATCTATATGGCTACACCTTC. Its protein is CAAGTDLYGYTF. The rearrangement joins TRBV5-6 to TRBJ1-2; 7 positions match TRBD1. CDR1 is SGHDT, CDR2 YYEEEE, per germline. Trimming removed 10 bases from V and 5 bases from J; junction bases left unmatched: 8. The CDR3 loop spans 12 amino acids.

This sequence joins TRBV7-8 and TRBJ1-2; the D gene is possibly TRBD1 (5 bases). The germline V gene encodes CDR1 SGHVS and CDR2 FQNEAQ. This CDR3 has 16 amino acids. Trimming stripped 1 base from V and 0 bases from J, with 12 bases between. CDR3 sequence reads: CASSLVSGGTNYGYTF. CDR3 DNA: TGTGCCAGCAGCTTAGTTTCTGGGGGGACTAACTATGGCTACACCTTC.

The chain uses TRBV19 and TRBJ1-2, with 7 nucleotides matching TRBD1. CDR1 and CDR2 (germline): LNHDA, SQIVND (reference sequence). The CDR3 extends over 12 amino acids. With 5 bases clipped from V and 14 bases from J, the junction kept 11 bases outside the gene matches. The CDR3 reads CASSRGTGEYTF. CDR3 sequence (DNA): TGTGCCAGTAGTCGTGGAACAGGGGAGTATACCTTC.

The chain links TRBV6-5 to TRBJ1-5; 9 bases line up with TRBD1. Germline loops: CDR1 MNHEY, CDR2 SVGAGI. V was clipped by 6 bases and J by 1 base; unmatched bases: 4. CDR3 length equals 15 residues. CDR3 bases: TGTGCCAGCAGCCCCGGACAGGGGAGCAATCAGCCCCAGCATTTT. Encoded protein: CASSPGQGSNQPQHF.

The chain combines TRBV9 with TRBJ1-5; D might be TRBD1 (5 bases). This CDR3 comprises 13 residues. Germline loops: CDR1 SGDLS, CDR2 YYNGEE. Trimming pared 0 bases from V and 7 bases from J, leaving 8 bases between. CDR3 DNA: TGTGCCAGCAGCGTAGCGGGGGAACAGCCCCAGCATTTT. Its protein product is CASSVAGEQPQHF. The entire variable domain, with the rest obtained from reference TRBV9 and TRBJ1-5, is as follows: DSGVTQTPKHLITATGQRVTLRCSPRSGDLSVYWYQQSLDQGLQFLIQYYNGEERAKGNILERFSAQQFPDLHSELNLSSLELGDSALYFCASSVAGEQPQHFGDGTRLSIL.

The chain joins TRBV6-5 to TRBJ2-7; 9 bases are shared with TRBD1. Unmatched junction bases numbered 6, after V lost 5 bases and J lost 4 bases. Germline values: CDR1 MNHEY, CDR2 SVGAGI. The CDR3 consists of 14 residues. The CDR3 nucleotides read TGTGCCAGCAGTCGCGGGACAGGGACGTACGAGCAGTACTTC. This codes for CASSRGTGTYEQYF.

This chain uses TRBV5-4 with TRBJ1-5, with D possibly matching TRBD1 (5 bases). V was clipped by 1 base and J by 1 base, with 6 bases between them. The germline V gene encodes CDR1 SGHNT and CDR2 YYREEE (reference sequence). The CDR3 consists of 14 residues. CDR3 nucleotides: TGTGCCAGCAGCTTGTGGGGCAGCAATCAGCCCCAGCATTTT. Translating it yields CASSLWGSNQPQHF.

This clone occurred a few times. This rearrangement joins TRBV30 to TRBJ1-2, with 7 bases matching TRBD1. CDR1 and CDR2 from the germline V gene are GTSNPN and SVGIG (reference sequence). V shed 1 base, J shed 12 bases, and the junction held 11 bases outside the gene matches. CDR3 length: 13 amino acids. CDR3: CAWSEQGLGEDTF. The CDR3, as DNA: TGTGCCTGGAGTGAACAGGGGCTGGGGGAGGACACCTTC.

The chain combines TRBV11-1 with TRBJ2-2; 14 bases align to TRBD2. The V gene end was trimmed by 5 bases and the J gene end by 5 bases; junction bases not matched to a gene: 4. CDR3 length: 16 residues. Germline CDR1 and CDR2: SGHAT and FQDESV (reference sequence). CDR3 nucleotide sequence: TGTGCCAGCAGCCGACTAGCGGGGGGGATTACCGGGGAGCTGTTTTTT. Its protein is CASSRLAGGITGELFF.

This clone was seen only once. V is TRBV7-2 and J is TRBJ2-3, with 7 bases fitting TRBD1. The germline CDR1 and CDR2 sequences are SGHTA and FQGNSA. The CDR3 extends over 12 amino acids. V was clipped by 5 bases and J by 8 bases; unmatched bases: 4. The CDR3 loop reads CASSPGGSTQYF. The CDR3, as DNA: TGTGCCAGCAGCCCAGGGGGAAGTACGCAGTATTTT.